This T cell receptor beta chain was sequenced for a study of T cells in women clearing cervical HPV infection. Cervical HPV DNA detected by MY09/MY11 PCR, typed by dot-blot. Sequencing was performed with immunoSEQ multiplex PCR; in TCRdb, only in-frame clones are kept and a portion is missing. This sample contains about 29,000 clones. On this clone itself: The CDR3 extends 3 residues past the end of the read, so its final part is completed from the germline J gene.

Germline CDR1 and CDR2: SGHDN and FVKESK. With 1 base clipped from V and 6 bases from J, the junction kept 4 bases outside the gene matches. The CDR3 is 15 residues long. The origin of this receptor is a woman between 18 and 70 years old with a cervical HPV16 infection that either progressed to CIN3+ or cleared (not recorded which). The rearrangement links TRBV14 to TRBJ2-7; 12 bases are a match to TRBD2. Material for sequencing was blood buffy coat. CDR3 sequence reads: CASSQGLAGVREQYF. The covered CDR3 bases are TGTGCCAGCAGCCAAGGACTAGCGGGAGTACGCGAG.